One TCR beta chain is described in this entry. Its recognized antigen is unknown. No base quality information exists; no much larger clone differs at one position. This record belongs to a study of response to subunit inactivated influenza vaccine (dated by TCRdb to between 2017 and 2018). Some background on the complete study: The study used deep quantitative T cell receptor repertoire profiling to track responses to a trivalent subunit inactivated influenza vaccine.

The method behind the library was RT-PCR. For sequencing, an Illumina HiSeq 2500 was employed. TCRdb handled the public reads itself, with Q25 trimming in fastp and clone calling in MiXCR, and kept productive beta chains. Rows are combined by CDR3 protein, so each entry shows the most common genes and DNA. The sample table holds under 850,000 distinct CDR3 sequences, of which under 20% were seen once. The top ten constitute around 9.9% of the sample. The CDR3 spans 14 residues, from the cysteine through the phenylalanine. The kept DNA is CDR3 alone, 42 bases in frame from the first base. V ends up 2 bases short and J 2 bases short, with an unmatched junction base count of 3. CDR1 ENHRY and CDR2 SYGVKD are derived from the germline V gene. Broad study findings and their caveats: According to the authors, only a limited number of new T cells may be recruited by each seasonal influenza vaccination.

This clonotype originated in a man aged 50 to 60 who received an inactivated influenza vaccine. Donor details come from another sample of the same person, matched by shared clones. The chain is encoded by TRBV10-3 joined to TRBJ2-7; TRBD2 fits 7 bases in the junction. Source: PBMCs from blood, taken around 5 days after vaccination. The CDR3 is CAISEGGGPYEQYF. The bases are TGTGCCATCAGTGAGGGGGGAGGGCCCTACGAGCAGTACTTC.